This T cell receptor (gamma chain) is from a study of γδ T cells in repeated Plasmodium falciparum infection. On the study more broadly: Malian children with intense seasonal malaria exposure were compared with matched Australian children. Sampling occurred at baseline, pre-infection for selected infections, and 21 days post-infection. Study-level results: Donors in Mali lived in a small rural village, largely one ethnic group.

Germline V gene lookup returns CDR1 EGSTGY and CDR2 YDSYTSSV. The CDR3 spans 13 residues. Each sorted gammadelta sample had TRG and TRD chains sequenced. TCRdb re-analyzed the multiplex PCR reads via CATT. The sample shows about 30,000 gamma-chain clones, over 1.1% of them seen only once. Bulk repertoires came from Vgamma9/Vdelta2+ or Vdelta2-negative gammadelta T cells flow-sorted from PBMC. In the case of this clone: Its antigen is undetermined. The translation of this DNA and the TCRdb protein of a much larger clone differ at residues 3 and 5, probably owing to a read error; the protein shown here is translated from the DNA.

This sequence originates from a pool of human donors (malaria-infected and uninfected, not separated). The sample consisted of gamma-delta T cells from blood. J is TRGJ1 or TRGJ2 and V is TRGV4. CDR3: CAPWGGGYYKKLF. CDR3 bases: TGTGCCCCCTGGGGTGGGGGTTATTATAAGAAGCTCTTT.